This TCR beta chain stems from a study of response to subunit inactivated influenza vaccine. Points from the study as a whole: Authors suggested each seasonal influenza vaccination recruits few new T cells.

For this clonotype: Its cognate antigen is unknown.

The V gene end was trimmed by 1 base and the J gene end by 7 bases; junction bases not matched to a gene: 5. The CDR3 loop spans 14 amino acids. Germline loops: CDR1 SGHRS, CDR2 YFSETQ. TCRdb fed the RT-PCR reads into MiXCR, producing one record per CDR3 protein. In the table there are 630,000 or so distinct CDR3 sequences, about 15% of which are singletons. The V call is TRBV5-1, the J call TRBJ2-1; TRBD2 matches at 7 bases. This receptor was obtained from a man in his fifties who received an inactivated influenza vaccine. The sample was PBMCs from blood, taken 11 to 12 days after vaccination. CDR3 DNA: TGCGCCAGCAGCTTGCCGGGAGGTATGAATGAGCAGTTCTTC. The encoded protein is CASSLPGGMNEQFF.